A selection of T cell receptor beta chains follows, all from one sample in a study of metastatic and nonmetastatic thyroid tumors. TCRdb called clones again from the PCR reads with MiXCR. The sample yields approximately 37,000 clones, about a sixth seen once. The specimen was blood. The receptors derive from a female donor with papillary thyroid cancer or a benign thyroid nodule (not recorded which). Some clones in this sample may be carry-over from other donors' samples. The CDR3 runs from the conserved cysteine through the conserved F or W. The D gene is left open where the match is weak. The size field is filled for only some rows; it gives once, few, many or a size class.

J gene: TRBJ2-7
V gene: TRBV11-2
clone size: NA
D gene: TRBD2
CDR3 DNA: TGTGCCAGCAGCCCCTCAGCGGGAGGGCCGGTCGAGCAGTACTTC
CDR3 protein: CASSPSAGGPVEQYF

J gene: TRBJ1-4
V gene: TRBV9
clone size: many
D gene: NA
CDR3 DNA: TGTGCCAGCAGCGGAAGGGACCAAAATGAAAAACTGTTTTTT
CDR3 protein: CASSGRDQNEKLFF

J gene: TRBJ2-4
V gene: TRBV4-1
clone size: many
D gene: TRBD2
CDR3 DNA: TGCGCCAGCAGCCAGGGAGGGGCTCCGGGTATGAACATTCAGTACTTC
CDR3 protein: CASSQGGAPGMNIQYF

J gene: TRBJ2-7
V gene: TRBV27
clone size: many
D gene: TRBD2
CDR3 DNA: TGTGCCAGCAGTTGGACTAGGGCAAACGAGCAGTACTTC
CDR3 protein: CASSWTRANEQYF

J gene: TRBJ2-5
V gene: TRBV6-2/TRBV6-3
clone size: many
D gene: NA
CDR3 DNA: TGTGCCAGCAGTTCCAGGGGTGGAGAGACCCAGTACTTC
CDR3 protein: CASSSRGGETQYF

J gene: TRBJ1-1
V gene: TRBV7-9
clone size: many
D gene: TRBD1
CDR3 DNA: TGTGCCAGCAACCTACAGGGGCTGGACACTGAAGCTTTCTTT
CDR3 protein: CASNLQGLDTEAFF

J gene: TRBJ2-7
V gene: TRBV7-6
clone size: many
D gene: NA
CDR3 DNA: TGTGCCAGCAGCGCCCGGGACGGGAGCTCCTACGAGCAGTACTTC
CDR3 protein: CASSARDGSSYEQYF

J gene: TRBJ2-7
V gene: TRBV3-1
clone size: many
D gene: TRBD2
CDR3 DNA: TGTGCCAGCAGCCAAGATAGCGGGGGAGGCTACGAGCAGTACTTC
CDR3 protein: CASSQDSGGGYEQYF

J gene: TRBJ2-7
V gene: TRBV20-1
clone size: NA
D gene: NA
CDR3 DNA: TGCAGTGCTGGAGACAACCACGAGCAGTACTTC
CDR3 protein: CSAGDNHEQYF

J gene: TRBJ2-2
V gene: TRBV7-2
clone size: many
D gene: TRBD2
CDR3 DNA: TGTGCCAGCAGCTCTCCGTGGCTAGCGGGAGGCGGGGAGCTGTTTTTT
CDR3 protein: CASSSPWLAGGGELFF

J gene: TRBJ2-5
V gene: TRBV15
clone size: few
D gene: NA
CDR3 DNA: TGTACCACCAGCAGAGGGGTTGGGGGGTTGGAGACTCAGTACTTC
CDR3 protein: CTTSRGVGGLETQYF

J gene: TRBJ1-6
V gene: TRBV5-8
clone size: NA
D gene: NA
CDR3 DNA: TGTGCCAGCAGCTTGGCAATATCAGGGGCCCTAACACCCCTCCACTTT
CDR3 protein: CASSLAISGALTPLHF

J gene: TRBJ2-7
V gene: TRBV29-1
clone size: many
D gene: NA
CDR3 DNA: TGCAACCGTTCGGAGGGGGCCTATTACGAGCAGTACTTC
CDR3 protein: CNRSEGAYYEQYF

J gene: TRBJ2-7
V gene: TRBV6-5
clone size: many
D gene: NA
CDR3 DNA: TGTGCCAGCAGTTACTCGAAATCTCCTACCTCCTACGAGCAGTACTTC
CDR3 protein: CASSYSKSPTSYEQYF

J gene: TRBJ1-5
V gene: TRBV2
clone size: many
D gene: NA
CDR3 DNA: TGTGCCAGCAGTGAATTGGGTATGCATCAGCCCCAGCATTTT
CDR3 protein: CASSELGMHQPQHF

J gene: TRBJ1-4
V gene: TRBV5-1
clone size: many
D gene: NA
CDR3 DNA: TGCGCCAGCAGGGTTAATGAAAAACTGTTTTTT
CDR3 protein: CASRVNEKLFF

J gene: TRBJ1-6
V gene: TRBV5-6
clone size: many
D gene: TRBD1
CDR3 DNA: TGTGCCAGCAGCCCACGACAGGGGGTGGGGAATTCACCCCTCCACTTT
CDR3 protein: CASSPRQGVGNSPLHF

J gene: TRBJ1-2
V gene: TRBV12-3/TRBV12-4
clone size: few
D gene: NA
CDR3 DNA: TGTGCCAGCAGTTTCCAGAACTATGGCTACACCTTC
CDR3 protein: CASSFQNYGYTF

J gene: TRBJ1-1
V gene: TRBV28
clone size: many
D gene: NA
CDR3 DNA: TGTGCCAGCAGTTTTTTCCGGAGTGCCACTGAAGCTTTCTTT
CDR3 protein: CASSFFRSATEAFF

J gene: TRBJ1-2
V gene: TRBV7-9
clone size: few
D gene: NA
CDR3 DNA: TGTGCCAGCAGCCCTTCGGCAACGAACTATGGCTACACCTTC
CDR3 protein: CASSPSATNYGYTF

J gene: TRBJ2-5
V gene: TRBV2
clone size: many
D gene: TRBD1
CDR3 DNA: TGTGCCAGCAGTGAAGAGGGGACAGGGCCGGAGACCCAGTACTTC
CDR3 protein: CASSEEGTGPETQYF

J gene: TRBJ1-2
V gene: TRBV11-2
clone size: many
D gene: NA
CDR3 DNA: TGTGCCAGCAGCGCCAAGCCGGGGTATGGCTACACCTTC
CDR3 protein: CASSAKPGYGYTF

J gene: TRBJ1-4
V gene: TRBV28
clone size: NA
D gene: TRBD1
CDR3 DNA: TGTGCCAGCAGTTTACACCGTACAGGGGGCCTCAATGAAAAACTGTTTTTT
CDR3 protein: CASSLHRTGGLNEKLFF

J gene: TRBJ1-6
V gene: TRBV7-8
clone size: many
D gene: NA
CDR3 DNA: TGTGCCAGCAGCTTAGGTGGAGCCTCTGGTTCACCCCTCCACTTT
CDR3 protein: CASSLGGASGSPLHF

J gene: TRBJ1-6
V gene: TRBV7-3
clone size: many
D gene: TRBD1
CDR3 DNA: TGTGCCAGCAGTATTAAGGGGGCTCCCCTCCACTTT
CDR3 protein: CASSIKGAPLHF

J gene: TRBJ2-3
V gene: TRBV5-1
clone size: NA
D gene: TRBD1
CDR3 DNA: TGCGCCAGCAACTCCCCAGGGGGCACTAGCACAGGTACGCAGTATTTT
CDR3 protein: CASNSPGGTSTGTQYF

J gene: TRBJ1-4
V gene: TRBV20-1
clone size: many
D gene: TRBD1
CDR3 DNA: TGCAGTGCTAGAGCCCCCGGGACAGCTAATGAAAAACTGTTTTTT
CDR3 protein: CSARAPGTANEKLFF

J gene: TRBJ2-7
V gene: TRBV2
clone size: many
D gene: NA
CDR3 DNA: TGTGCCAGCAGACAACACAGGGCCCCTAGCTCCTACGAGCAGTACTTC
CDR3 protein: CASRQHRAPSSYEQYF